This record looks at one T cell receptor (beta chain) sequence and its context. Its antigen remains unknown. These data are taken from a study of long-term antiretroviral therapy in people with HIV. Study at large: About a decade before 2015, the earliest samples were taken when ART was typically delayed. Study-level findings and limits: The repertoire was dominated at all time points by clones expanded before ART.

Run at survey level, the immunoSEQ assay was version v3.0. Roughly 40,000-55,000 T-cell genomes per sample were the sequencing target. This table comes from immunoSEQ multiplex PCR, and its TCRdb copy is limited to in-frame clones, with some not included. The sample holds about 28,000 clones, about 80% seen once. CDR1 and CDR2 from the germline V gene are SGHAT and FQNNGV. Trimming left V 8 bases short and J 8 bases short, with 19 bases between. The CDR3 sequence is 14 residues long. This chain links TRBV11-2 with TRBJ2-1, with D possibly being TRBD1 (7 bases). The input for sequencing was unsorted PBMCs, taken 0.3 years after starting antiretroviral therapy. The TCR was taken from a man aged 35 to 55 with HIV. For the CDR3, the DNA is TGTGCCAGCCGAGGCAGGGGGGCGGCCGATGAGCAGTTCTTC. This translates into CASRGRGAADEQFF.